The clone carrying this T cell receptor (beta chain) was counted a few times. What it recognizes is unknown. TCRdb re-analysed the RT-PCR reads in MiXCR, keeping a single row per CDR3 protein. The sample consists of approximately 530,000 distinct CDR3 sequences, roughly 7.9% of them appearing once. The CDR3 runs 15 residues. The junction had 8 bases not matched to a gene; V was cut back by 4 bases and J by 3 bases. Germline lookup yields CDR1 LGHDT and CDR2 YNNKEL (reference sequence). This entry comes from a study of response to subunit inactivated influenza vaccine. General study points: New T cells are recruited in small numbers by each seasonal influenza vaccination, according to the authors' suggestion.

The receptor's source is a man aged 50 to 75 who received an inactivated influenza vaccine. The chain joins TRBV3-1 to TRBJ2-7; 8 nucleotides line up with TRBD2. Sequencing was performed on PBMCs from blood, taken about 23 months after vaccination. CDR3 loop: CASSPQSGGYYEQYF. The CDR3 DNA follows: TGTGCCAGCAGCCCCCAAAGCGGGGGATACTACGAGCAGTACTTC.